This T cell receptor beta chain was captured in a study of blood T cell repertoires in COVID-19. Background on the study: The study drew acute and convalescent COVID-19 samples from the United States, Italy and Spain.

Assay used: immunoSEQ multiplex PCR; TCRdb lists only in-frame clones, some missing. The sample lists approximately 300,000 clones, 85% occurring once. Participants had their cohort set by participant-reported clinical history. Trimming shortened V by 0 bases and J by 7 bases, and 7 bases separated the two germline ends. Germline lookup yields CDR1 LGHNA and CDR2 YNFKEQ. This CDR3 spans 13 amino acids. This chain uses TRBV4-2 with TRBJ1-5, with D unresolved. The specimen sequenced was PBMCs or T cells enriched from blood (not recorded which). The origin of this receptor is a woman younger than 45 who had been exposed to COVID-19. The CDR3: CASSQDEGQPQHF. The CDR3 nucleotides read TGTGCCAGCAGCCAAGATGAGGGACAGCCCCAGCATTTT.